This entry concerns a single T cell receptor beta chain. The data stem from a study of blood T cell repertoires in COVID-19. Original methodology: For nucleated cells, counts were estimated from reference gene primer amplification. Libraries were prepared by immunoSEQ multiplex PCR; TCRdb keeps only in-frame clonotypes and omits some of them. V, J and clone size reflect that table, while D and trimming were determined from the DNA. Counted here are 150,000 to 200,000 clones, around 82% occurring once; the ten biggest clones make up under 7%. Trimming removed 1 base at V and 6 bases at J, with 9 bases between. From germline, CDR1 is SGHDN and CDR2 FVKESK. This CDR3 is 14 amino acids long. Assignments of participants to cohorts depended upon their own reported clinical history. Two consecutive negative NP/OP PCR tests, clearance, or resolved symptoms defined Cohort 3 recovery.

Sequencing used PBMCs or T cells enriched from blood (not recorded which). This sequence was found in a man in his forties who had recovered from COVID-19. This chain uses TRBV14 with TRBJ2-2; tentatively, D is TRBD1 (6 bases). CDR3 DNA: TGTGCCAGCAGCCAAGTCTCAGGGGCCGGGGAGCTGTTTTTT. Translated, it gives CASSQVSGAGELFF. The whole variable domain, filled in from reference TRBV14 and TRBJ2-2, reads EAGVTQFPSHSVIEKGQTVTLRCDPISGHDNLYWYRRVMGKEIKFLLHFVKESKQDESGMPNNRFLAERTGGTYSTLKVQPAELEDSGVYFCASSQVSGAGELFFGEGSRLTVL.